A single sample is the source of the 5 T cell receptor beta chains below, sequenced in a study of Graves' ophthalmopathy and Graves' hyperthyroidism. RNA served as the template for amplifying TCR beta CDR3 regions. HTBI primers were used in a first-round RT-PCR, which preceded a second-round multiplex PCR. TCRdb reprocessed the multiplex PCR reads via MiXCR and lists one record per CDR3 protein. Among 20,000 to 25,000 distinct CDR3 sequences, around 50% were seen once, and the ten largest hold 6% to 8%. The sequenced material came from peripheral blood. All receptors derive from an adult woman with stable Graves' hyperthyroidism.

The CDR3 region has the DNA TGCAGCGTTGTCCTAGCGGGGCACAATGAGCAGTTCTTC. It yields the protein CSVVLAGHNEQFF. The V and J genes are TRBV29-1 and TRBJ2-1, with 9 bases identical to TRBD2. CDR3 length equals 13 residues. V lost 4 bases, J lost 5 bases, and 3 bases stayed unmatched. Germline V gives CDR1 SQVTM, CDR2 ANQGSEA.

V usage is TRBV12-3 or TRBV12-4 and J usage is TRBJ2-7; 8 positions agree with TRBD1. This CDR3 is 17 amino acids long. Trimming at V came to 4 bases and at J to 8 bases, leaving 19 bases not matched to a gene. CDR3 sequence: CASSYSSIRQGADKQYF. The CDR3 DNA reads TGTGCCAGCAGTTACTCGAGCATTCGGCAGGGGGCTGACAAGCAGTACTTC.

This clonotype counts as medium-sized. The rearrangement joins TRBV20-1 to TRBJ2-1; a weak D match, TRBD2 (5 bases). The CDR3 consists of 13 residues. Germline assignment: CDR1 DFQATT and CDR2 SNEGSKA (reference sequence). V lost 4 bases to trimming and J lost 0 bases, with 7 bases between them. In DNA, the CDR3 is TGCAGTGCTATGAGGGCCTCCTACAATGAGCAGTTCTTC. It codes for CSAMRASYNEQFF.

With respect to this clonotype: At one of its ends the junction is not consistent with the germline gene, which may arise from a read error. V is TRBV2 and J is TRBJ2-7; TRBD1 is a possible D gene (6 bases). The germline V gene encodes CDR1 SNHLY and CDR2 FYNNEI. The CDR3 contains 13 residues. CDR3 loop: CAGSPIYRDTGSF. DNA of the CDR3: TGTGCCGGCAGTCCTATATACCGGGACACGGGGTCCTTC.

This chain joins TRBV6-5 and TRBJ2-3; 10 nucleotides agree with TRBD2. This CDR3 has 14 residues. The V segment lost 4 bases and the J segment 11 bases; nucleotides outside the gene matches: 9. Germline CDR1 MNHEY, CDR2 SVGAGI. The CDR3 loop reads CASSLAGGRDEQYF. Written as DNA, the CDR3 is TGTGCCAGCAGTTTAGCGGGAGGCAGGGATGAGCAGTATTTT.